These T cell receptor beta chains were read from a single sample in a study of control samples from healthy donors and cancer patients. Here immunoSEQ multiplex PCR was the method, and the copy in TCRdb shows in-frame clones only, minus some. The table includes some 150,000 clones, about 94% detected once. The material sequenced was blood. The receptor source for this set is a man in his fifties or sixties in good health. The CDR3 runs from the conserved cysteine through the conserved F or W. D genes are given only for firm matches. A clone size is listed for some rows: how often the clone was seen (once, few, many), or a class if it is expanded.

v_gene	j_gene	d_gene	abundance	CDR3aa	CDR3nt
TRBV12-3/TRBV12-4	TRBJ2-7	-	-	CASSRVYEQYF	TGTGCCAGCAGTCGCGTCTACGAGCAGTACTTC
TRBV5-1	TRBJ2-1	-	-	CASGKRGKVHNEQFF	TGCGCCAGCGGCAAGAGGGGGAAGGTACACAATGAGCAGTTCTTC
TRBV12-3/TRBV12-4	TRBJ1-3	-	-	CASRQGNGNTIYF	TGTGCCAGCAGACAGGGTAATGGAAACACCATATATTTT
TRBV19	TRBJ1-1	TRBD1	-	CASSEGDRVGPREAFF	TGTGCCAGTAGTGAGGGCGACAGGGTGGGACCCCGAGAAGCTTTCTTT
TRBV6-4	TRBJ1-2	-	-	CASSDSWGRNGYTF	TGTGCCAGCAGTGACTCGTGGGGACGGAATGGCTACACCTTC
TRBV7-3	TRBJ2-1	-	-	CASSHGTDQEQFF	TGTGCCAGCAGCCACGGGACTGATCAGGAGCAGTTCTTC
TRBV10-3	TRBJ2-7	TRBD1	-	CAIRDRGYEQYF	TGTGCCATCAGGGACAGGGGTTACGAGCAGTACTTC
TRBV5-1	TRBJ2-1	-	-	CASSSSDGMRQFF	TGCGCCAGCAGTTCATCGGACGGGATGCGGCAGTTCTTC
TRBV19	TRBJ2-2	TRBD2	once	CASSTTSGHTGELFF	TGTGCCAGTAGTACGACTAGCGGGCACACCGGGGAGCTGTTTTTT
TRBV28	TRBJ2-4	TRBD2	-	CASSSRGGLIQYF	TGTGCCAGCAGTTCCCGCGGGGGTCTCATTCAGTACTTC